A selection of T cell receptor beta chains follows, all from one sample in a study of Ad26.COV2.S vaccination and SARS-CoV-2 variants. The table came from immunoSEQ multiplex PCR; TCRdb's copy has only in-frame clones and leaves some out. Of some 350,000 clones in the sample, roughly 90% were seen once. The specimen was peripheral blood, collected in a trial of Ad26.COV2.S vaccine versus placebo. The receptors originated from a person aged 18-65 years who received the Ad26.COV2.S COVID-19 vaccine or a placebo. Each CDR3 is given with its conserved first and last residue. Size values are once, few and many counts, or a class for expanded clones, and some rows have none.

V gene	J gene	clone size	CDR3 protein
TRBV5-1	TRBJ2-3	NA	CASSQTGPGTDTQYF
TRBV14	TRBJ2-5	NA	CASSQEALAGRQETQYF
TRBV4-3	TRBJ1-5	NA	CASSQGVGVQDQPQHF
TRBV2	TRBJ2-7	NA	CASSGQGASGSNEQYF
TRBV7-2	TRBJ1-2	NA	CASSPEGRVGVGYGYTF
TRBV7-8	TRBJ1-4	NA	CASSLEDGEKLFF
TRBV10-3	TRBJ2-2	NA	CAISGQEGVAGELFF
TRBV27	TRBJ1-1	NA	CASSFSREREAFF
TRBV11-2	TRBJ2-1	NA	CASSLVPGPTTDSYNEQFF
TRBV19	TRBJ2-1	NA	CASNSGRTYNEQFF
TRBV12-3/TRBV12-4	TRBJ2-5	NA	CASSPGGGETQYF
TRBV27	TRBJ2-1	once	CASSFPTGSNEQFF
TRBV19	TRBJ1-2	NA	CASSMVAGLYGYTF
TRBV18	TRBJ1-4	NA	CASSRRQGSTTNEKLFF
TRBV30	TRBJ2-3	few	CAWSRGDTQYF
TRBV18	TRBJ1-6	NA	CASSPLDPRGSNSPLHF
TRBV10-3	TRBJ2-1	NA	CAIKGLNEQFF
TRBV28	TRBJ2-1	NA	CASSLNPQGAFLDNEQFF
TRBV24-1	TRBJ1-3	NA	CATSDLGTGVATIRNTIYF
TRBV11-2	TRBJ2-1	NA	CASSQSGTARGEQFF
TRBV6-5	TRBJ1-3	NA	CASGRDVGNTIYF